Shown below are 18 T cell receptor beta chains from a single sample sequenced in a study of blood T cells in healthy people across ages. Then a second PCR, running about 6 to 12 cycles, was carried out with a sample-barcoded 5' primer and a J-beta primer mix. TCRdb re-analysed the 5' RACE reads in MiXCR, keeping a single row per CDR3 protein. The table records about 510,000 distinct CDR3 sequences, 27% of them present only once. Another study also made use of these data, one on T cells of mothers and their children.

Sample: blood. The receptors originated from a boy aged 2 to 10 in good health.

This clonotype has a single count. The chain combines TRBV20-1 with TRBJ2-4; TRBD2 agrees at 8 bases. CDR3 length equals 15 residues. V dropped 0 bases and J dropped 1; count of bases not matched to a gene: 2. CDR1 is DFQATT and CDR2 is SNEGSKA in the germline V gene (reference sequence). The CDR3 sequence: CSAREGGGAKNIQYF. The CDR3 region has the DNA TGCAGTGCTAGAGAAGGCGGGGGGGCCAAAAACATTCAGTACTTC.

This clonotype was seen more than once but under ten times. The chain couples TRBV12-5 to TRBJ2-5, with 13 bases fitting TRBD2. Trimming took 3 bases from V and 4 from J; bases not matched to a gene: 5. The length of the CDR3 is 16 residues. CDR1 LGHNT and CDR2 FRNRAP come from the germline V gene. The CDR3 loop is CASGFTSGRATETQYF. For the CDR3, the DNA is TGTGCTAGTGGTTTCACTAGCGGGAGGGCAACAGAGACCCAGTACTTC.

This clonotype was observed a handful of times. CDR3 sequence: CASSSGGGIAGELFF. The CDR3 DNA follows: TGCGCCAGCAGCTCCGGGGGTGGTATCGCCGGGGAGCTGTTTTTT. V is TRBV5-1 and J is TRBJ2-2, with D perhaps matching TRBD2 (6 bases). Per germline, CDR1 SGHRS and CDR2 YFSETQ. V was trimmed by 3 bases and J by 6 bases, leaving 15 bases between them. There are 15 residues in the CDR3.

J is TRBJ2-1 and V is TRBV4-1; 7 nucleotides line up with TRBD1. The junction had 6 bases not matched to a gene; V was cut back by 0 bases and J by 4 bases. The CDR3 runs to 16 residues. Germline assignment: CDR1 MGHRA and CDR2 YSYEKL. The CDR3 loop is CASSQEGDSLYNEQFF. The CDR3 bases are TGCGCCAGCAGCCAAGAAGGGGACAGTTTATACAATGAGCAGTTCTTC.

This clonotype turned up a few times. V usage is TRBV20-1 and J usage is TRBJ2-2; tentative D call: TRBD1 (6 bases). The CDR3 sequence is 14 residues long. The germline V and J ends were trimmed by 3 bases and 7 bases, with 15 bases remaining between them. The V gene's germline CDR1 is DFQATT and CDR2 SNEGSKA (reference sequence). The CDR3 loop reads CSASTGYTDGELFF. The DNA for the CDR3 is TGCAGTGCTAGTACAGGGTACACGGACGGGGAGCTGTTTTTT.

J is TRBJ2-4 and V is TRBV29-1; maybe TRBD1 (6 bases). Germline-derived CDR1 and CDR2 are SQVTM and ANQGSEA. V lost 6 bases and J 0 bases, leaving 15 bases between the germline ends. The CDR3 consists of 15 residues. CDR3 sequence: CSVLTGGIAKNIQYF. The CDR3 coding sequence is TGCAGCGTCCTGACAGGTGGGATAGCCAAAAACATTCAGTACTTC.

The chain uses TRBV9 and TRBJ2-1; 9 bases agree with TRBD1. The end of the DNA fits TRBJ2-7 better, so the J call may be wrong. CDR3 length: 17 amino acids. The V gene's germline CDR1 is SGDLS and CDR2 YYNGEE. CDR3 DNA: TGTGCCAGCAGCATTGGGACAGGGCCTCCACGATTTTGGGAGCAGTACTTC. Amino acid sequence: CASSIGTGPPRFWEQYF.

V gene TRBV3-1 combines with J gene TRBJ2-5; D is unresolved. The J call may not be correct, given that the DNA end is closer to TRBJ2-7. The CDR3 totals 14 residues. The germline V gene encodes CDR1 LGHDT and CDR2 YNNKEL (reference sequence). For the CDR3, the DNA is TGTGCCAGCAGCCAAGATAACGGCTTCTACGAGCAGTACTTC. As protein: CASSQDNGFYEQYF.

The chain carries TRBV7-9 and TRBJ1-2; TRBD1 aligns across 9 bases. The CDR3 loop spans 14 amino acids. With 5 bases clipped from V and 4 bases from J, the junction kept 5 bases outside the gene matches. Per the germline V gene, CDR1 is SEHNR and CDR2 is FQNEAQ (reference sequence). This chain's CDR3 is CASSPQGASYGYTF. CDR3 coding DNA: TGTGCCAGCAGCCCACAGGGGGCGAGCTATGGCTACACCTTC.

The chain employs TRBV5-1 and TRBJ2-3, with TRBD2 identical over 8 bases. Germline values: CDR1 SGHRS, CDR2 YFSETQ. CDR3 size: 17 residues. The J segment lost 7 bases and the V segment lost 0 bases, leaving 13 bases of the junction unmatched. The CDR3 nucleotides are TGCGCCAGCAGCTTGGCCGGGACGCGCGGGGGGCCGAATACGCAGTATTTT. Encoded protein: CASSLAGTRGGPNTQYF.

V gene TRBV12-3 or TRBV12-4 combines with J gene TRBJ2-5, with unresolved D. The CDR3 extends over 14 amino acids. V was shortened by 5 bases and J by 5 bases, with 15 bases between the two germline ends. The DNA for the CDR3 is TGTGCCAGCAGTCCTACATCATATCCGGAGACCCAGTACTTC. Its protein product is CASSPTSYPETQYF.

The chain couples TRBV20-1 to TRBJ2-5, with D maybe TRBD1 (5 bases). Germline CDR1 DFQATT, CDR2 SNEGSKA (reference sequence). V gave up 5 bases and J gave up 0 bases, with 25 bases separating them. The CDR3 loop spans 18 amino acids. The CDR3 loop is CSAPAGIASSRYQETQYF. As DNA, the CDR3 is TGCAGTGCTCCCGCAGGGATTGCTTCCTCCAGGTACCAAGAGACCCAGTACTTC.

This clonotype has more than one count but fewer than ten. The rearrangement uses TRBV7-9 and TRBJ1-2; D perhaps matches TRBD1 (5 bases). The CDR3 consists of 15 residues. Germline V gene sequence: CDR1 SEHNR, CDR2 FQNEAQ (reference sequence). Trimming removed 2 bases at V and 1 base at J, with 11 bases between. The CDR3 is CASSLPVDINYGYTF. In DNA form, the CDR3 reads TGTGCCAGCAGCTTACCTGTGGACATTAACTATGGCTACACCTTC.

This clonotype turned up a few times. The CDR3 nucleotides are TGTGCCAGCAGCTTGGGACTAGCGTCATTAGAGACCCAGTACTTC. It is translated as CASSLGLASLETQYF. The V and J genes are TRBV7-9 and TRBJ2-5, with TRBD2 matching over 10 bases. The CDR3 spans 15 residues. The V segment lost 3 bases and the J segment 4 bases; nucleotides outside the gene matches: 5. The germline V gene encodes CDR1 SEHNR and CDR2 FQNEAQ (reference sequence).

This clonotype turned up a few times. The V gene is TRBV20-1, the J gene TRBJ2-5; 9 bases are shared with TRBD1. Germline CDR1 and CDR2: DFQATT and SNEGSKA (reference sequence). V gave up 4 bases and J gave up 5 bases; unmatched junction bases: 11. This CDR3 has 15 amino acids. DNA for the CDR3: TGCAGTGCTATGCCCTCACAGGGGGCGGGTGAGACCCAGTACTTC. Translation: CSAMPSQGAGETQYF.

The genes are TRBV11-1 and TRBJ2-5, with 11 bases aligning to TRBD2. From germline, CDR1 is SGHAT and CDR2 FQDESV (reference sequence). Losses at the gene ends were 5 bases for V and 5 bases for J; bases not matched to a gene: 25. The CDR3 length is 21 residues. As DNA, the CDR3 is TGTGCCAGCAGCCGAAAATTAGAGCCTAGCGGGAGGTTCTTTCATCAGGAGACCCAGTACTTC. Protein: CASSRKLEPSGRFFHQETQYF.

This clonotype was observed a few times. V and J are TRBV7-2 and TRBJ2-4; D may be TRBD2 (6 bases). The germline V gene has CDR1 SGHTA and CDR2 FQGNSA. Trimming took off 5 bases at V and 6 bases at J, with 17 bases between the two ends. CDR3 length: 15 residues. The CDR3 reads CASSLVAATGNIQYF. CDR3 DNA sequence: TGTGCCAGCAGCCTAGTAGCGGCTACGGGAAACATTCAGTACTTC.

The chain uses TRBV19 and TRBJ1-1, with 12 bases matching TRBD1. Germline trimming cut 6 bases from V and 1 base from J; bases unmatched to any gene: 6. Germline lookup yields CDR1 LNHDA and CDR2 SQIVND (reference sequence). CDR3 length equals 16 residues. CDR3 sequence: CASRPGTGGGNTEAFF. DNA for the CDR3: TGTGCCAGTAGACCTGGGACAGGGGGCGGGAACACTGAAGCTTTCTTT.